This T cell receptor (beta chain) was sequenced in a study of response to subunit inactivated influenza vaccine. TCRdb itself ran the RT-PCR reads through MiXCR, one entry per CDR3 protein. In the table there are over 400,000 distinct CDR3 sequences, about a tenth of which are singletons. This clonotype turned up a few times. Antigen specificity is unknown. Study outcomes and limitations: The authors offered the suggestion that each seasonal influenza vaccination recruits few new T cells.

The CDR3 is made up of 14 amino acids. V was shortened by 3 bases and J by 1 base, with 9 bases between the two germline ends. Per the germline V gene, CDR1 is MGHDK and CDR2 is SYGVNS. The rearrangement links TRBV25-1 to TRBJ2-5; no clear D. The sample consisted of PBMCs from blood, taken 35 to 45 days after vaccination. The sequence was obtained from a man in his fifties who received an inactivated influenza vaccine. CDR3 region: CASSDQPLQETQYF. For the CDR3, the DNA is TGTGCCAGCAGTGATCAGCCCCTCCAAGAGACCCAGTACTTC. The full variable domain, its missing parts supplied by reference TRBV25-1 and TRBJ2-5, is EADIYQTPRYLVIGTGKKITLECSQTMGHDKMYWYQQDPGMELHLIHYSYGVNSTEKGDLSSESTVSRIRTEHFPLTLESARPSHTSQYLCASSDQPLQETQYFGPGTRLLVL.